This TCR beta chain comes out of a study of identical twins. Study conclusions and caveats: Cord blood's abundant beta clonotypes had fewer insertions, unlike memory repertoires. Possibly, invariant MAIT and iNKT cells partly confounded zero-insertion analyses.

Each CDR3 protein gets one entry after TCRdb re-called the 5' RACE reads with MiXCR. The table records around 480,000 distinct CDR3 sequences, 14% of them present only once. On this clonotype: No antigen is known for it.

This sample was also put to use in a study of yellow fever vaccine responses in identical twins. According to that study: Twins reportedly showed a vaccine T cell response that seemed partly convergent and partly personalized.

Source material: CD4+ T cells sorted from blood. This clonotype originated in a woman aged 18-30 years in good health.

The chain's CDR3 is CASSLGPGTYNEQFF. In DNA form, the CDR3 reads TGTGCCAGCAGCTTAGGACCAGGGACATACAATGAGCAGTTCTTC. This chain connects TRBV7-2 to TRBJ2-1, with D tentatively TRBD1 (6 bases). The germline V and J ends were trimmed by 1 base and 4 bases, with 11 bases remaining between them. CDR1 and CDR2 (germline): SGHTA, FQGNSA. CDR3 length: 15 amino acids.